Listed below are T cell receptor beta chains from one sample, sequenced in a study of blood T cell repertoires in COVID-19. Clones were read by immunoSEQ multiplex PCR, and TCRdb kept only the in-frame ones, dropping some. This table holds approximately 330,000 clones, roughly 90% found once. Material: PBMCs or T cells enriched from blood (not recorded which). Every receptor here comes from a woman in her thirties who had recovered from COVID-19. Both conserved end residues are part of each CDR3. A D gene is named only where the DNA matches it firmly. Part of the rows lack a size; the others show once, few, many or a class for expanded clones.

J: TRBJ2-7; D: TRBD1; size: -; V: TRBV27; CDR3: CASSSQGTLEYF; DNA: TGTGCCAGCAGTTCACAGGGGACGTTGGAGTACTTC
J: TRBJ2-3; D: -; size: -; V: TRBV6-2/TRBV6-3; CDR3: CASSYTISDTTQRDTQYF; DNA: TGTGCCAGCAGTTATACAATCTCGGACACGACTCAAAGAGATACGCAGTATTTT
J: TRBJ2-3; D: -; size: -; V: TRBV13; CDR3: CASSLEVKRLDTQYF; DNA: TGTGCCAGCAGCTTAGAGGTCAAGCGTCTAGATACGCAGTATTTT
J: TRBJ1-5; D: -; size: -; V: TRBV2; CDR3: CASRQGISNQPQHF; DNA: TGTGCCAGCAGACAGGGAATATCCAATCAGCCCCAGCATTTT
J: TRBJ2-2; D: -; size: -; V: TRBV19; CDR3: CASSPTFRRAGELFF; DNA: TGTGCCAGTAGTCCCACCTTTCGGAGGGCCGGGGAGCTGTTTTTT
J: TRBJ2-7; D: -; size: -; V: TRBV20-1; CDR3: CRGGRRGEQYF; DNA: TGCAGGGGAGGTCGGCGTGGCGAGCAGTACTTC
J: TRBJ1-2; D: TRBD1; size: -; V: TRBV4-1; CDR3: CASSQFKKGASYGYTF; DNA: TGCGCCAGCAGCCAATTTAAAAAGGGGGCCAGCTATGGCTACACCTTC
J: TRBJ2-1; D: TRBD2; size: few; V: TRBV12-5; CDR3: CASGHIGLAGVLSYNEQFF; DNA: TGTGCTAGTGGCCATATTGGACTAGCGGGAGTCCTATCCTACAATGAGCAGTTCTTC
J: TRBJ1-1; D: -; size: -; V: TRBV14; CDR3: CASSPWGGRTEAFF; DNA: TGTGCCAGCAGCCCCTGGGGGGGGCGGACTGAAGCTTTCTTT
J: TRBJ2-7; D: TRBD1; size: -; V: TRBV6-5; CDR3: CASRGRQGLENEQYF; DNA: TGTGCCAGCAGGGGGCGACAGGGTTTGGAGAACGAGCAGTACTTC
J: TRBJ2-7; D: TRBD2; size: -; V: TRBV10-2; CDR3: CASSKKPGTSGRYEQYF; DNA: TGCGCCAGCAGTAAAAAGCCCGGGACTAGCGGGAGATACGAGCAGTACTTC
J: TRBJ1-2; D: -; size: -; V: TRBV7-9; CDR3: CASSRTGYGYTF; DNA: TGTGCCAGCAGCCGAACAGGGTACGGCTACACCTTC
J: TRBJ1-2; D: -; size: -; V: TRBV9; CDR3: CASSVGGFGNYGYTF; DNA: TGTGCCAGCAGCGTAGGAGGTTTCGGGAACTATGGCTACACCTTC
J: TRBJ2-7; D: -; size: -; V: TRBV13; CDR3: CASSSAVVRDYEQYF; DNA: TGTGCCAGCAGCTCCGCGGTGGTTCGGGACTACGAGCAGTACTTC
J: TRBJ2-7; D: TRBD1; size: -; V: TRBV23-1; CDR3: CASSQSGQGAGGGFYEQYF; DNA: TGCGCCAGCAGTCAATCGGGACAGGGGGCGGGTGGTGGATTCTACGAGCAGTACTTC
J: TRBJ1-4; D: TRBD1; size: -; V: TRBV7-9; CDR3: CASSSQGAHGEKLFF; DNA: TGTGCCAGCAGCTCACAGGGGGCGCACGGTGAAAAACTGTTTTTT
J: TRBJ1-1; D: -; size: -; V: TRBV10-3; CDR3: CAISMKRTEAFF; DNA: TGTGCCATCAGTATGAAGAGGACTGAAGCTTTCTTT
J: TRBJ1-3; D: -; size: -; V: TRBV4-1; CDR3: CASSQEGGGRKGNTIYF; DNA: TGCGCCAGCAGCCAAGAGGGGGGAGGGAGAAAGGGAAACACCATATATTTT
J: TRBJ2-1; D: -; size: once; V: TRBV10-3; CDR3: CATADKTYNEQFF; DNA: TGTGCCACTGCCGACAAGACCTACAATGAGCAGTTCTTC
J: TRBJ1-5; D: -; size: -; V: TRBV10-2; CDR3: CASRKGGQGNQPQHF; DNA: TGCGCCAGCAGGAAAGGGGGTCAGGGCAATCAGCCCCAGCATTTT
J: TRBJ1-6; D: -; size: -; V: TRBV5-6; CDR3: CASSLGGSNSPLHF; DNA: TGTGCCAGCAGCTTGGGAGGGAGCAATTCACCCCTCCACTTT
J: TRBJ1-2; D: -; size: -; V: TRBV27; CDR3: CASSVDIFYGYTF; DNA: TGTGCCAGCAGTGTGGACATTTTCTATGGCTACACCTTC
J: TRBJ1-3; D: TRBD1; size: -; V: TRBV7-9; CDR3: CASTHDPDRGETGSGNTIYF; DNA: TGTGCCAGCACCCATGACCCAGACAGGGGAGAGACCGGCTCTGGAAACACCATATATTTT
J: TRBJ1-6; D: -; size: -; V: TRBV27; CDR3: CASSPRTDSSYNSPLHF; DNA: TGTGCCAGCAGTCCCCGGACAGATAGCTCCTATAATTCACCCCTCCACTTT
J: TRBJ1-1; D: -; size: -; V: TRBV7-6; CDR3: CASSPGQNTEAFF; DNA: TGTGCCAGCAGCCCGGGACAGAACACTGAAGCTTTCTTT
J: TRBJ2-1; D: -; size: -; V: TRBV7-2; CDR3: CASSFMALVYNEQFF; DNA: TGTGCCAGCAGCTTCATGGCCCTGGTCTACAATGAGCAGTTCTTC
J: TRBJ2-7; D: TRBD1; size: -; V: TRBV19; CDR3: CASSPGQGKQYF; DNA: TGTGCCAGTAGCCCGGGACAGGGGAAGCAGTACTTC
J: TRBJ2-5; D: TRBD1; size: -; V: TRBV18; CDR3: CASSPLQGQGATETQYF; DNA: TGTGCCAGCTCACCACTCCAGGGACAGGGTGCGACGGAGACCCAGTACTTC
J: TRBJ1-2; D: -; size: -; V: TRBV5-1; CDR3: CASSLRVNYGYTF; DNA: TGCGCCAGCAGCTTGCGGGTTAACTATGGCTACACCTTC